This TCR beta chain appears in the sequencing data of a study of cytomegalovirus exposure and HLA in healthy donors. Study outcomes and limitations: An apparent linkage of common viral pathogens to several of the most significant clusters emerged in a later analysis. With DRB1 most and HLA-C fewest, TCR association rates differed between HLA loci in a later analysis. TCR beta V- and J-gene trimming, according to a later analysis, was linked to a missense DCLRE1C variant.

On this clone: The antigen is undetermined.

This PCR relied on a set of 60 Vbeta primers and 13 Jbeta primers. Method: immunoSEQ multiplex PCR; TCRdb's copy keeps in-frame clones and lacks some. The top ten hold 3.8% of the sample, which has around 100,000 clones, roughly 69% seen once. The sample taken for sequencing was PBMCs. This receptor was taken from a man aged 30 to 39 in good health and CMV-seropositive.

CDR3 bases: TGTGCCAGCAGTTACAGTCAGGGGTTCCTCGAGCAGTACTTC. Translating it yields CASSYSQGFLEQYF. The gene calls are TRBV6-5 and TRBJ2-5, with D maybe TRBD1 (6 bases). The J call may be in error: the DNA end matches TRBJ2-7 better. The CDR3 runs 14 residues. Per the germline V gene, CDR1 is MNHEY and CDR2 is SVGAGI.